These 9 T cell receptor beta chains were sequenced from one sample in a study of blood T cells in healthy people across ages. A second roughly 6 to 12 cycle PCR used barcoded and J-beta primers. MiXCR, applied by TCRdb to the 5' RACE reads, yields one record per CDR3 protein. The data contain roughly 800,000 distinct CDR3 sequences, roughly 24% of them singletons. In addition, the sample was reused for a study of T cells of mothers and their children.

Material: blood. The receptors come from a boy younger than 18 in good health.

This clonotype was recorded a few times. The chain recombines TRBV3-1 with TRBJ1-1, with D possibly matching TRBD1 (6 bases). The germline CDR1 and CDR2 sequences are LGHDT and YNNKEL (reference sequence). V dropped 3 bases and J dropped 5 bases, with 13 bases sitting between them. This CDR3 has 14 residues. The DNA of the CDR3 is TGTGCCAGCAGCCACGAGTACAGGGTTACTGAAGCTTTCTTT. It codes for CASSHEYRVTEAFF.

This clonotype was seen a handful of times. The chain couples TRBV19 to TRBJ2-5; 10 nucleotides agree with TRBD1. From germline, CDR1 is LNHDA and CDR2 SQIVND (reference sequence). The CDR3 totals 16 residues. V was pared by 6 bases and J by 3 bases, with 10 bases of the junction left unmatched. The CDR3 region has the DNA TGTGCCAGTAGCAAACACCGGGACAGGGGAAAAGAGACCCAGTACTTC. This gives the protein CASSKHRDRGKETQYF.

The chain employs TRBV13 and TRBJ1-1; D not certain. The CDR3 consists of 12 residues. V was clipped by 2 bases and J by 7 bases, with 8 bases between them. In germline, CDR1 is PRHDT, CDR2 FYEKMQ (reference sequence). The CDR3 nucleotides read TGTGCCAGCAGCTTAATGGCCATTGAAGCTTTCTTT. It translates to CASSLMAIEAFF.

This CDR3 is CASSLVVGGAGSYNEQFF. DNA of the CDR3: TGCGCCAGCAGCTTGGTGGTCGGGGGGGCCGGCTCCTACAATGAGCAGTTCTTC. The V call is TRBV5-1, the J call TRBJ2-1; TRBD2 agrees at 8 bases. Germline V lookup: CDR1 SGHRS, CDR2 YFSETQ. The CDR3 covers 18 residues. V lost 0 bases, J lost 0 bases, and 8 bases stayed unmatched.

The chain joins TRBV7-2 to TRBJ1-2, with D unresolved. V was clipped by 2 bases and J by 4 bases, with 11 bases between them. Germline V lookup: CDR1 SGHTA, CDR2 FQGNSA. This CDR3 region has 14 residues. The CDR3 region has the DNA TGTGCCAGCAGCTTATACGGCTCAGGCTATGGCTACACCTTC. Amino acids: CASSLYGSGYGYTF.

This chain uses TRBV20-1 with TRBJ1-4; the D is unclear. This CDR3 is built from 12 residues. Germline V CDR1 and CDR2: DFQATT, SNEGSKA (reference sequence). Trimming pared 1 base from V and 0 bases from J, leaving 0 bases between. The CDR3 here is CSARATNEKLFF. The DNA for the CDR3 is TGCAGTGCTAGAGCAACTAATGAAAAACTGTTTTTT.

This clonotype was counted a few times. One end of the junction fails to match germline, which may point to a read error. The chain employs TRBV27 and TRBJ2-5; 8 positions agree with TRBD1. The CDR3 covers 14 residues. CDR1 and CDR2 (germline): MNHEY, SMNVEV (reference sequence). The CDR3 region is CASSPGQVLATQHF. The CDR3 DNA is TGTGCCAGCAGCCCGGGACAGGTCCTGGCGACCCAGCACTTC.

The CDR3 is CASGFGTGEFGNEQFF. DNA of the CDR3: TGTGCTAGTGGTTTTGGGACAGGGGAGTTTGGCAATGAGCAGTTCTTC. V usage is TRBV12-5 and J usage is TRBJ2-5; 10 nucleotides line up with TRBD1. The J call is uncertain, as TRBJ2-1 better fits the DNA end. Germline V gives CDR1 LGHNT, CDR2 FRNRAP. The CDR3 is made up of 16 amino acids.

Comments on this clonotype: The junction does not match germline at one end; this may be a read error. The chain combines TRBV11-2 with TRBJ2-1, with D maybe TRBD2 (5 bases). Germline V gene sequence: CDR1 SGHAT, CDR2 FQNNGV. The CDR3 loop spans 13 amino acids. DNA for the CDR3: TGTGACAGCAGCATCACTAGAGACAATGAGCAGTTCTTC. Residues: CDSSITRDNEQFF.